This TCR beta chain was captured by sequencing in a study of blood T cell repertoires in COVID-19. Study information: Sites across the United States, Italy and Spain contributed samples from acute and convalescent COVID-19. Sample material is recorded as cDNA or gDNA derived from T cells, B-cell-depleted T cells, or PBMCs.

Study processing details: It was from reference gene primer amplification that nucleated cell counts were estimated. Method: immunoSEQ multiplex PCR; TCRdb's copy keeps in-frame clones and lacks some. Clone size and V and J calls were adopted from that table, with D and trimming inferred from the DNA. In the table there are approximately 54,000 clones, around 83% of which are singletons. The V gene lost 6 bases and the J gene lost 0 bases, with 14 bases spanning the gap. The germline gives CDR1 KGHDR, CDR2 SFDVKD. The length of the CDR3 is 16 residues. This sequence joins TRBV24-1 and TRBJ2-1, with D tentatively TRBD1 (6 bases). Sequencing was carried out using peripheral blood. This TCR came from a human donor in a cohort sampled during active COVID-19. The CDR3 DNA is TGTGCCACCAGTAAGGGACACCCATCCTCCTACAATGAGCAGTTCTTC. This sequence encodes CATSKGHPSSYNEQFF.